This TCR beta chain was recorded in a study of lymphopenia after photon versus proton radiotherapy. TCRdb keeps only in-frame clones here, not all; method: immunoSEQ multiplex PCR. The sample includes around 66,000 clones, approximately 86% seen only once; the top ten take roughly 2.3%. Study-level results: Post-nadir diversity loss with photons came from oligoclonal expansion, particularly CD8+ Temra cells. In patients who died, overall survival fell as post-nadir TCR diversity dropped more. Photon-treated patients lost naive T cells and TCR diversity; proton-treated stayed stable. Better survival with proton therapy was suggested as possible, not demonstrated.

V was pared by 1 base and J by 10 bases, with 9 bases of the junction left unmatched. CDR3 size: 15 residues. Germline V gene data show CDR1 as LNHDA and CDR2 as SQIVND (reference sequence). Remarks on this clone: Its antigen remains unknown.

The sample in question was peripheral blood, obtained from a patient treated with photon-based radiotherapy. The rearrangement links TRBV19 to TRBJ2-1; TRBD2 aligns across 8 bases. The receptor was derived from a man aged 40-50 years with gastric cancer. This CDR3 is CASSIGTGTSREQFF. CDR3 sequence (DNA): TGTGCCAGTAGTATAGGAACCGGGACTAGTCGGGAGCAGTTCTTC.